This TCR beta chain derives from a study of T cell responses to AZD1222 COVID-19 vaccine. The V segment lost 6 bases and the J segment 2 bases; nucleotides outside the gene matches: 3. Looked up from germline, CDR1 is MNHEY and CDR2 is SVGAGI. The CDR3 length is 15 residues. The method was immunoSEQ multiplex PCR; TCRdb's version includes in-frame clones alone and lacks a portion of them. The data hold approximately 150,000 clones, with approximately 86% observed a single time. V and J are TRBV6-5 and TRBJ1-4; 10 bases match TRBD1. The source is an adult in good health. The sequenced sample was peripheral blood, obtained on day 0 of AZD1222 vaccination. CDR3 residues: CASRDRGATNEKLFF. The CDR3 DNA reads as TGTGCCAGCAGGGACAGGGGGGCGACTAATGAAAAACTGTTTTTT.